Each of the 5 T cell receptor beta chains below was sequenced from the same sample in a study of graft-versus-host responses after intestinal transplantation. Method: immunoSEQ multiplex PCR; TCRdb's copy keeps in-frame clones and lacks some. The table has around 30,000 clones, approximately 93% seen once. The material sequenced was PBMCs, taken approximately ten weeks after intestinal transplant. The source of these receptors is a human patient who received an intestinal transplant, so some T cells may come from the graft donor.

CDR3 protein: CASSPTPSGKNIQYF. The CDR3 region has the DNA TGTGCCAGCAGCCCTACCCCGTCGGGCAAAAACATTCAGTACTTC. The rearrangement joins TRBV6-5 to TRBJ2-4; the D is unclear. V gave up 6 bases and J gave up 3 bases, with 15 bases separating them. Germline V gene sequence: CDR1 MNHEY, CDR2 SVGAGI. The CDR3 sequence is 15 residues long.

This clone was seen just once. J is TRBJ1-5 and V is TRBV28; D might be TRBD1 (5 bases). V lost 5 bases, J lost 4 bases, and 15 bases lay in between. This CDR3 has 15 residues. In germline, CDR1 is MDHEN, CDR2 SYDVKM. As DNA, the CDR3 is TGTGCCAGCAGTCCCCGTGGGGGGGTGAATCAGCCCCAGCATTTT. Amino acid sequence: CASSPRGGVNQPQHF.

The chain couples TRBV4-1 to TRBJ1-4; tentatively, D is TRBD1 (6 bases). Trimming pared 4 bases from V and 5 bases from J, leaving 11 bases between. CDR1 is MGHRA, CDR2 YSYEKL, per germline. The CDR3 spans 14 residues. CDR3: CASSPTGQNEKLFF. CDR3 bases: TGCGCCAGCAGCCCGACCGGACAGAATGAAAAACTGTTTTTT.

There are a few counts of this clone. V gene TRBV6-6 combines with J gene TRBJ2-1, with TRBD2 identical over 8 bases. CDR3 size: 13 residues. J lost 7 bases, V lost 6 bases, and 5 bases had no gene match. Germline V gene data show CDR1 as MNHNY and CDR2 as SVGAGI (reference sequence). This chain's CDR3 is CASRKPSGNEQFF. DNA for the CDR3: TGTGCCAGCAGAAAACCTAGCGGGAATGAGCAGTTCTTC.

The chain employs TRBV9 and TRBJ2-4, with 12 bases lining up with TRBD2. The CDR3 totals 18 residues. Unmatched junction bases numbered 8, after V lost 1 base and J lost 3 bases. Germline loops: CDR1 SGDLS, CDR2 YYNGEE. The chain's CDR3 is CASSVPSGGALFKNIQYF. DNA of the CDR3: TGTGCCAGCAGCGTACCTAGCGGGGGGGCGCTATTCAAAAACATTCAGTACTTC.